Described below is a single T cell receptor beta chain sequence and its context. Its antigen is unknown. The junction shows a germline mismatch at one end, possibly a read error. These data are taken from a study of vaccination and CD4 T cells after COVID-19. As for the study in general: There were six male and four female convalescents, and two of them were Hispanic. Cells were stimulated with overlapping spike peptides from SARS-CoV-2, HCoV-NL63, HCoV-OC43 and HCoV-229E.

Time point meaning: late sampling 161 to 241 days after vaccination in three convalescent patients. Treatment given: approximately 9-day PBMC culture with coronavirus spike peptide pools or control peptides (ViraFEST assay). Sequencing of the DNA from cultured CD4+ T cells was carried out with the Oncomine TCR Beta short-read assay. TCRdb reprocessed the PCR reads with MiXCR, giving one entry per CDR3 protein. The repertoire consists of some 17,000 distinct CDR3 sequences, with roughly half occurring once and the leading ten covering 13%. The CDR3 contains 15 residues. Looked up from germline, CDR1 is SSHAT and CDR2 is FNYEAQ (reference sequence). Study-level points and caveats: Counts of SARS-CoV-2-reactive clonotypes had a median that went from roughly 21 to 40, a nonsignificant change. Convalescent patients had a median about 90% of post-vaccine SARS-CoV-2-reactive clones that were detected only after vaccination, not before it.

This chain joins TRBV7-7 and TRBJ2-3, with 13 bases matching TRBD2. The sample here was CD4+ T cells from blood, cultured in vitro, taken about 7 months after SARS-CoV-2 vaccination. The sequence was obtained from a human donor who had recovered from COVID-19. In DNA form, the CDR3 reads TGTGCTAGCAGCTTACTAGCGGGGGGGCCCGATACGCAGTATTTT. It codes for CASSLLAGGPDTQYF.